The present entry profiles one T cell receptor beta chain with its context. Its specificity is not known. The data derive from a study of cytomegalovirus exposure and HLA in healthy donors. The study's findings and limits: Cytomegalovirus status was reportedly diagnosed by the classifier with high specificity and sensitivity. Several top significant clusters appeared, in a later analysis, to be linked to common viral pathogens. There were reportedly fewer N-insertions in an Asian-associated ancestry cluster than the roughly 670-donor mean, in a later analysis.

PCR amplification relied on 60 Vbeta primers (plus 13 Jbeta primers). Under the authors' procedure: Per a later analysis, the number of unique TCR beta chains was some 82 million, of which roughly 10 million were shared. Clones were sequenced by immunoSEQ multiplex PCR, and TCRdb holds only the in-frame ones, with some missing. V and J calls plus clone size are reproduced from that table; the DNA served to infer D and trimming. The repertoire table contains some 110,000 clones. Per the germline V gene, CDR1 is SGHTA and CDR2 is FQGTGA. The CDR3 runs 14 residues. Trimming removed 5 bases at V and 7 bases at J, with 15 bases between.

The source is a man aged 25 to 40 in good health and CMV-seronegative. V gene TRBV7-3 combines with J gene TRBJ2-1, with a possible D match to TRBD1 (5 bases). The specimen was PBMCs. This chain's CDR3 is CASSTPSGANEQFF. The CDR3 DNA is TGTGCCAGCAGCACCCCAAGTGGGGCGAATGAGCAGTTCTTC.